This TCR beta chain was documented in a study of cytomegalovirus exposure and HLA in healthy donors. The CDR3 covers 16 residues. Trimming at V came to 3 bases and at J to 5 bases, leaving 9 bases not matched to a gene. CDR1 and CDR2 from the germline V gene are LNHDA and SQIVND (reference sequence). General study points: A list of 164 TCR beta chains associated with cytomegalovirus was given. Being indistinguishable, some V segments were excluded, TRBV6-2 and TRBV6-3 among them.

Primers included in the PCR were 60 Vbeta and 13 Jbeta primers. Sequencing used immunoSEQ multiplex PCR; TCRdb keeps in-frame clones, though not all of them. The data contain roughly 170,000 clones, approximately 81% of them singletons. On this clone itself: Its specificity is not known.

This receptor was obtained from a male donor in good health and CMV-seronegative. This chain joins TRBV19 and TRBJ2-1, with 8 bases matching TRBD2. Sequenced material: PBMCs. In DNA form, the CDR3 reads TGTGCCAGTAGTATCGTAGCGGGACGGAGTCACAATGAGCAGTTCTTC. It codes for CASSIVAGRSHNEQFF.